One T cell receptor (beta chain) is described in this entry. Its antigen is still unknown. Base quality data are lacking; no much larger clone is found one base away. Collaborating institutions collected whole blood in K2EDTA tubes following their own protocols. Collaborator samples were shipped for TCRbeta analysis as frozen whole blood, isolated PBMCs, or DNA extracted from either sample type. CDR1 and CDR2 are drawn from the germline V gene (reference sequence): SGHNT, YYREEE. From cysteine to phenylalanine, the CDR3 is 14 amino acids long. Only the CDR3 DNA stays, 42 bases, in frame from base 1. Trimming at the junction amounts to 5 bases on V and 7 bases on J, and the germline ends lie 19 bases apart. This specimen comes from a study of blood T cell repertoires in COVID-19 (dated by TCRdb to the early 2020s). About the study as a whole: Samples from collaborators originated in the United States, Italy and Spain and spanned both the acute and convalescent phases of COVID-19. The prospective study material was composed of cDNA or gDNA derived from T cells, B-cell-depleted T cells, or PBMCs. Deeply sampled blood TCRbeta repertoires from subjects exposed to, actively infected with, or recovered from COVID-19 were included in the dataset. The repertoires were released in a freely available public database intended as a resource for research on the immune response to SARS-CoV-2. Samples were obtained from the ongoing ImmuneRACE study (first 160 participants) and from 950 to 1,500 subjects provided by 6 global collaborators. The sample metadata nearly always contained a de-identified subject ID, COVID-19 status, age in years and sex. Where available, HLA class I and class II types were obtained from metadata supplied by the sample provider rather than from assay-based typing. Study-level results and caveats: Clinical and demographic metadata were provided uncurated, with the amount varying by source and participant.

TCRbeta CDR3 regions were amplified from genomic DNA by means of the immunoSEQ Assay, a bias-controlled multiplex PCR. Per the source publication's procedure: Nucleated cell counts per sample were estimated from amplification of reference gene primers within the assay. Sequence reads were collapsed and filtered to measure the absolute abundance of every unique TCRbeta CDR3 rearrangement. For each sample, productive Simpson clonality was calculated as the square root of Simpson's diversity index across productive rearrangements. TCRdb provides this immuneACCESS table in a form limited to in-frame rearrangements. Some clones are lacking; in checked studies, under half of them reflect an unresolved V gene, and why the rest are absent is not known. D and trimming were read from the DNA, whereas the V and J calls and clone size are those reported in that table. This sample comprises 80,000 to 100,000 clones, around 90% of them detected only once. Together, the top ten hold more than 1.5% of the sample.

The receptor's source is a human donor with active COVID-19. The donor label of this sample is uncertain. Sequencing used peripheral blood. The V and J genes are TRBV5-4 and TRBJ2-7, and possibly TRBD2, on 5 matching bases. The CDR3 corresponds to CASRPTGSPGEQYF. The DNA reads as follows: TGTGCCAGCAGGCCAACGGGATCCCCGGGGGAGCAGTACTTC. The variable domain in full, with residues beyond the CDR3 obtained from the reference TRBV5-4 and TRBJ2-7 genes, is ETGVTQSPTHLIKTRGQQVTLRCSSQSGHNTVSWYQQALGQGPQFIFQYYREEENGRGNFPPRFSGLQFPNYSSELNVNALELDDSALYLCASRPTGSPGEQYFGPGTRLTVT.